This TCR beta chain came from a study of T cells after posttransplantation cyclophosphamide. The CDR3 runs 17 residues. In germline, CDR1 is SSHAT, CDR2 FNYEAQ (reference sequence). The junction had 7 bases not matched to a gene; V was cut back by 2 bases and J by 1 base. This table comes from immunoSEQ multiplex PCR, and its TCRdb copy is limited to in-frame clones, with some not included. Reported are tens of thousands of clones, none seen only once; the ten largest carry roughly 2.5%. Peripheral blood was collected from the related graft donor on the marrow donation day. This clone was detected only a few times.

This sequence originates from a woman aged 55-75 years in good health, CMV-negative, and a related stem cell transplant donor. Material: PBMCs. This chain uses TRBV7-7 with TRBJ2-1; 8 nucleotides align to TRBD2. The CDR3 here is CASSLLSGRRSYNEQFF. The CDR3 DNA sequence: TGTGCCAGCAGCTTACTAAGCGGGAGAAGGTCCTACAATGAGCAGTTCTTC. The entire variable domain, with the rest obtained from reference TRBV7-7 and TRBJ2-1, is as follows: GAGVSQSPRYKVTKRGQDVTLRCDPISSHATLYWYQQALGQGPEFLTYFNYEAQPDKSGLPSDRFSAERPEGSISTLTIQRTEQRDSAMYRCASSLLSGRRSYNEQFFGPGTRLTVL.